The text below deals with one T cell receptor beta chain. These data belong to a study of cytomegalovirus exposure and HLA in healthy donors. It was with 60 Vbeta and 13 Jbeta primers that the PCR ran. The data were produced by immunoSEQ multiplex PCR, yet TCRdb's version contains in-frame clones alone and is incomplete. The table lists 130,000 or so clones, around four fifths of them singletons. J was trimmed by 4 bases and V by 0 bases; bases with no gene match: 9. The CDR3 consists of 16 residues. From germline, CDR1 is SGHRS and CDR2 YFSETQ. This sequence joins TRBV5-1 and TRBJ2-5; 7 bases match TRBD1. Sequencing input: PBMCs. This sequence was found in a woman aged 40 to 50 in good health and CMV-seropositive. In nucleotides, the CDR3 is TGCGCCAGCAGCTTGGGTGGGACAGCCCCTCCAGAGACCCAGTACTTC. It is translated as CASSLGGTAPPETQYF.